What follows are 10 T cell receptor beta chains derived from one specimen sequenced in a study of radiotherapy plus CTLA-4 blockade in lung cancer. Some clones are missing from TCRdb's copy, which holds only in-frame ones; the method was immunoSEQ multiplex PCR. This table has about 94,000 clones, roughly four fifths appearing once. Here the sequenced sample was peripheral blood, taken from a patient treated with radiotherapy plus ipilimumab. Receptor source: a human donor with non-small cell lung cancer that progressed on radiotherapy plus ipilimumab.

The chain joins TRBV11-2 to TRBJ1-1; 9 bases align to TRBD1. Germline values: CDR1 SGHAT, CDR2 FQNNGV. The CDR3 length is 14 residues. V lost 3 bases, J lost 4 bases, and 3 bases stayed unmatched. CDR3 nucleotides: TGTGCCAGCAGCTTTACACAGGGGGCCACTGAAGCTTTCTTT. It codes for CASSFTQGATEAFF.

V is TRBV28 and J is TRBJ2-7; 14 bases line up with TRBD2. V gave up 4 bases and J gave up 6 bases; unmatched junction bases: 5. The CDR3 runs 15 residues. Germline V CDR1 and CDR2: MDHEN, SYDVKM. CDR3 amino acids: CASSSPGLAGVEQYV. Here the CDR3 DNA reads TGTGCCAGCAGTTCCCCGGGACTAGCGGGAGTCGAGCAGTACGTC.

The genes are TRBV14 and TRBJ2-7, with TRBD1 identical over 8 bases. CDR3 length equals 16 residues. Germline V gene data show CDR1 as SGHDN and CDR2 as FVKESK. V gave up 2 bases and J gave up 3 bases; unmatched junction bases: 9. CDR3 DNA sequence: TGTGCCAGCAGCCAATTTGGCGGACAGGGTCACTACGAGCAGTACTTC. Its translation is CASSQFGGQGHYEQYF.

The genes are TRBV19 and TRBJ2-7; possible D gene TRBD1, 6 bases. Trimming removed 5 bases at V and 0 bases at J, with 11 bases between. The CDR3 contains 14 residues. In germline, CDR1 is LNHDA, CDR2 SQIVND (reference sequence). CDR3 in DNA: TGTGCCAGTAGTCGACAGGACGCCTCCTACGAGCAGTACTTC. Its protein product is CASSRQDASYEQYF.

This clone is a singleton in its sample. V and J are TRBV27 and TRBJ2-1, with 13 bases that match TRBD2. This CDR3 contains 19 residues. V lost 5 bases, J lost 0 bases, and 10 bases stayed unmatched. Germline assignment: CDR1 MNHEY and CDR2 SMNVEV (reference sequence). The CDR3 sequence is CASSHGLAGERSSYNEQFF. The CDR3 DNA reads TGTGCCAGCAGTCACGGACTAGCGGGAGAACGGAGCTCCTACAATGAGCAGTTCTTC.

The rearrangement joins TRBV19 to TRBJ2-4; 9 bases align to TRBD2. The CDR3 runs 14 residues. Unmatched junction bases numbered 0, after V lost 3 bases and J lost 3 bases. Germline V gene sequence: CDR1 LNHDA, CDR2 SQIVND (reference sequence). The CDR3 DNA reads TGTGCCAGTAGTATGACTAGCGGCAAAAACATTCAGTACTTC. Amino acid sequence: CASSMTSGKNIQYF.

This chain joins TRBV28 and TRBJ2-1; 7 bases map to TRBD2. After removal of 8 bases from V and 5 bases from J, the junction contained 9 bases not matched to a gene. In germline, CDR1 is MDHEN, CDR2 SYDVKM. The CDR3 has 14 residues. CDR3 region: CASGRTRDHNEQFF. In nucleotides, the CDR3 is TGTGCCAGCGGACGGACTAGGGACCACAATGAGCAGTTCTTC.

This chain links TRBV28 with TRBJ1-5; the match to TRBD1 covers 8 bases. The CDR3 extends over 17 amino acids. CDR1 MDHEN and CDR2 SYDVKM come from the germline V gene. V lost 0 bases and J lost 0; bases outside the gene matches: 4. The CDR3 spells CASSLWGQVYSNQPQHF. In DNA form, the CDR3 reads TGTGCCAGCAGTTTATGGGGACAGGTTTATAGCAATCAGCCCCAGCATTTT.

V is TRBV5-1 and J is TRBJ2-5; 8 bases are a match to TRBD2. The CDR3 totals 13 residues. Germline CDR1 reads SGHRS; CDR2 reads YFSETQ. With 3 bases clipped from V and 5 bases from J, the junction kept 3 bases outside the gene matches. CDR3 region: CASSSGGAETQYF. In DNA, the CDR3 is TGCGCCAGCAGCTCCGGGGGGGCGGAGACCCAGTACTTC.

This chain uses TRBV30 with TRBJ2-2, with 7 positions matching TRBD1. The germline V gene has CDR1 GTSNPN and CDR2 SVGIG (reference sequence). V lost 5 bases to trimming and J lost 1 base; unmatched junction nucleotides: 4. The CDR3 loop spans 14 amino acids. The CDR3 DNA reads as TGTGCCTGGGAGACAGGGAAGAACACCGGGGAGCTGTTTTTT. Amino acids: CAWETGKNTGELFF. Looking up the rest from reference TRBV30 and TRBJ2-2 gives the full variable domain: SQTIHQWPATLVQPVGSPLSLECTVEGTSNPNLYWYRQAAGRGLQLLFYSVGIGQISSEVPQNLSASRPQDRQFILSSKKLLLSDSGFYLCAWETGKNTGELFFGEGSRLTVL.